Listed here are 21 T cell receptor beta chains from one sample, sequenced in a study of T cells in Graves' hyperthyroidism and ophthalmopathy. Researchers amplified the TCR beta CDR3 regions from RNA transcripts. With the HTBI primer set, the TCR CDR3 went through a first round of RT-PCR. TCRdb itself ran the multiplex PCR reads through MiXCR, one entry per CDR3 protein. The repertoire holds about 740,000 distinct CDR3 sequences, about 14% seen once, with 9.5% to 13% in the top ten. What was sequenced was blood. The receptor set was obtained from a woman in her late teens or twenties with Graves' hyperthyroidism.

This clonotype was seen more than once but under ten times. The CDR3 sequence is CASSIGEGRQPQHF. Here the CDR3 DNA reads TGTGCCAGCAGTATAGGGGAAGGACGGCAGCCCCAGCATTTT. This chain connects TRBV2 to TRBJ1-5; D possibly corresponds to TRBD1 (5 bases). CDR3 length: 14 residues. Deletions cut 5 bases from V and 7 bases from J, with 15 bases between. Germline V lookup: CDR1 SNHLY, CDR2 FYNNEI.

As for this clonotype: This may come from a read error, since a much larger clone is one base off. V and J are TRBV12-3 or TRBV12-4 and TRBJ2-7; 12 nucleotides agree with TRBD1. The CDR3 sequence is 15 residues long. V lost 3 bases and J lost 5; bases outside the gene matches: 5. CDR3 region: CASSFQGQGAHEQYF. The CDR3 DNA sequence: TGTGCCAGCAGTTTCCAGGGACAGGGGGCCCACGAGCAGTACTTC.

In the case of this clonotype: A much larger clone sits a single nucleotide away, making a read error possible. J is TRBJ1-2 and V is TRBV27, with D uncertain. The CDR3 is made up of 13 amino acids. Trimming shortened V by 3 bases and J by 0 bases, and 5 bases separated the two germline ends. Per germline, CDR1 MNHEY and CDR2 SMNVEV (reference sequence). CDR3 bases: TGTGCCAGCAGTTTTCGGGCTAACTATGGCTACACCTTC. Its translation: CASSFRANYGYTF.

This clonotype was picked up a small number of times. The chain employs TRBV5-6 and TRBJ2-4; weak D call: TRBD1 (5 bases). Germline lookup yields CDR1 SGHDT and CDR2 YYEEEE. Between the trimmed V and J ends, which lost 4 bases and 4 bases, there was a span of 27 bases. CDR3 length equals 19 residues. The CDR3 loop reads CASSLTGQRPGAGKNIQYF. CDR3 DNA: TGTGCCAGCAGCCTCACGGGCCAGCGACCTGGGGCCGGTAAAAACATTCAGTACTTC.

The table lists this clonotype with many counts. The genes are TRBV2 and TRBJ2-7, with a weak D call TRBD2 (6 bases). CDR3 length: 12 residues. Germline values: CDR1 SNHLY, CDR2 FYNNEI. V was shortened by 11 bases and J by 1 base, with 12 bases between the two germline ends. CDR3 residues: CAGRDSSYEQYF. CDR3 DNA sequence: TGTGCCGGCCGGGACTCTTCCTACGAGCAGTACTTC.

This clonotype was recorded many times. This chain uses TRBV2 with TRBJ1-5, with D unclear. There are 11 residues in the CDR3. The V and J ends lost 4 bases and 13 bases respectively, with 11 bases between them. Germline CDR1 reads SNHLY; CDR2 reads FYNNEI. The chain's CDR3 is CASSGAEVQHF. CDR3 coding DNA: TGTGCCAGCAGTGGGGCTGAGGTTCAGCATTTT.

The sample holds one count of this clonotype. In DNA, the CDR3 is TGTGCCAGCAGCTATAATTCGGGACTAGCGGGAGTACCTGATACGCAGTATTTT. Translation gives CASSYNSGLAGVPDTQYF. The chain is built from TRBV5-6 and TRBJ2-3, with 14 bases aligning to TRBD2. Per the germline V gene, CDR1 is SGHDT and CDR2 is YYEEEE. The CDR3 totals 18 residues. The V gene end was trimmed by 3 bases and the J gene end by 6 bases; junction bases not matched to a gene: 12.

Many counts were recorded for this clonotype. J is TRBJ1-5 and V is TRBV7-2; D possibly corresponds to TRBD1 (5 bases). The germline V gene has CDR1 SGHTA and CDR2 FQGNSA. V was pared by 5 bases and J by 11 bases, with 19 bases between. CDR3 length: 14 residues. The chain's CDR3 is CASSKRGPPQAQHF. The CDR3 bases are TGTGCCAGCAGCAAGAGGGGACCCCCCCAGGCCCAGCATTTT.

This clonotype was seen ten or more times. The rearrangement uses TRBV3-1 and TRBJ2-5; possibly TRBD1 for D (6 bases). V gave up 6 bases and J gave up 2 bases, with 10 bases separating them. This CDR3 has 13 residues. CDR1 is LGHDT and CDR2 is YNNKEL in the germline V gene (reference sequence). The CDR3 DNA reads as TGTGCCAGCAGAAAAGGGGGACAAGAGACCCAGTACTTC. This translates into CASRKGGQETQYF.

Note on this clonotype: This may arise from a read error, as a much more abundant clone is one base away. The chain recombines TRBV12-3 or TRBV12-4 with TRBJ1-1; unclear D gene. The CDR3 covers 15 residues. The CDR3 DNA is TGTGCCAGCAGTTTAGGGGTTGGGAGGAACACTGGAGCTTTCTTT. Its protein product is CASSLGVGRNTGAFF.

The chain combines TRBV20-1 with TRBJ2-3; D ambiguous. The germline CDR1 and CDR2 sequences are DFQATT and SNEGSKA (reference sequence). V was cut by 3 bases and J by 8 bases, with 15 bases left in between. The CDR3 has 13 residues. The CDR3, as DNA: TGCAGTGCTAGTGGATCCCCCCTCGGTACGCAGTATTTT. Protein: CSASGSPLGTQYF.

This clonotype was seen a handful of times. The junction departs from the called germline gene at one end, perhaps through a read error. This chain connects TRBV7-3 to TRBJ2-5; a weak D match, TRBD1 (5 bases). From germline, CDR1 is SGHTA and CDR2 FQGTGA. This CDR3 is 16 amino acids long. Written as DNA, the CDR3 is TGTGCCAGCAGCATAACAGGCAGGGCCGTCCAAGAGACCCAGTACTTC. This translates into CASSITGRAVQETQYF.

This clonotype was detected ten times or more. V and J are TRBV2 and TRBJ2-3; D might be TRBD2 (6 bases). Germline CDR1 and CDR2: SNHLY and FYNNEI. V gave up 3 bases and J gave up 9 bases, with 10 bases separating them. The CDR3 loop spans 12 amino acids. This CDR3 reads CASSDSSGTQYF. DNA for the CDR3: TGTGCCAGCAGTGATTCGAGCGGGACGCAGTATTTT.

V usage is TRBV20-1 and J usage is TRBJ2-1; possible D gene TRBD2, 5 bases. The CDR3 is 13 amino acids. Trimming took 3 bases from V and 1 from J, leaving 7 bases between them. Germline values: CDR1 DFQATT, CDR2 SNEGSKA (reference sequence). The CDR3 bases are TGCAGTGCTAGTTCGGGGTCCTACAATGAGCAGTTCTTC. Translation gives CSASSGSYNEQFF.

The genes are TRBV4-1 and TRBJ2-1; the match to TRBD2 covers 7 bases. CDR3 size: 15 residues. Losses at the gene ends were 1 base for V and 5 bases for J; bases not matched to a gene: 5. Per germline, CDR1 MGHRA and CDR2 YSYEKL. CDR3 in amino acids: CASSQAGGSNNEQFF. CDR3 DNA: TGCGCCAGCAGCCAAGCCGGCGGGAGCAACAATGAGCAGTTCTTC.

This clonotype occurred many times. The V and J genes are TRBV20-1 and TRBJ2-5; no clear D. CDR3 length equals 10 residues. Per germline, CDR1 DFQATT and CDR2 SNEGSKA (reference sequence). The ends were cut back, 4 bases at V and 2 bases at J, with 2 bases in the middle. The CDR3 sequence is CSATQETQYF. The CDR3 DNA follows: TGCAGTGCTACACAAGAGACCCAGTACTTC.

Comments on this clonotype: A much bigger clone sits one base away, suggesting this may be a read error. This chain links TRBV7-9 with TRBJ2-5, with a tentative D call TRBD1 (5 bases). Germline V gene data show CDR1 as SEHNR and CDR2 as FQNEAQ (reference sequence). The CDR3 covers 12 residues. V dropped 3 bases and J dropped 4 bases, with 6 bases sitting between them. The chain's CDR3 is CASSFDRETQYF. The CDR3 nucleotides are TGTGCCAGCAGCTTTGACAGAGAGACCCAGTACTTC.

This clonotype has a count of ten or more. The genes are TRBV6-1 and TRBJ1-1; 7 bases map to TRBD1. The CDR3 extends over 14 amino acids. CDR1 MNHNS and CDR2 SASEGT come from the germline V gene. Losses at the gene ends were 4 bases for V and 4 bases for J; bases not matched to a gene: 6. The CDR3 here is CASSGRQGGTEAFF. The CDR3, as DNA: TGTGCCAGCAGTGGCCGACAGGGTGGCACTGAAGCTTTCTTT.

This clonotype appeared many times. V and J are TRBV28 and TRBJ2-7, with TRBD2 matching over 7 bases. Trimming at V came to 5 bases and at J to 3 bases, leaving 4 bases not matched to a gene. The V gene's germline CDR1 is MDHEN and CDR2 SYDVKM. This CDR3 is 13 amino acids long. CDR3 protein: CASSPSGYYEQYF. The CDR3 region has the DNA TGTGCCAGCAGTCCTAGCGGATACTACGAGCAGTACTTC.

This clonotype was observed a handful of times. This rearrangement joins TRBV3-1 to TRBJ2-1; D gene unclear. The CDR3 length is 14 residues. Germline V gene sequence: CDR1 LGHDT, CDR2 YNNKEL (reference sequence). V lost 4 bases to trimming and J lost 6 bases, with 13 bases between them. CDR3 protein: CASSPIRASNEQFF. For the CDR3, the DNA is TGTGCCAGCAGCCCCATCCGTGCTAGCAATGAGCAGTTCTTC.

This clonotype was seen at least ten times. This rearrangement joins TRBV3-1 to TRBJ2-3, with 13 bases fitting TRBD2. This CDR3 is 16 amino acids long. V dropped 4 bases and J dropped 2; count of bases not matched to a gene: 3. Germline assignment: CDR1 LGHDT and CDR2 YNNKEL (reference sequence). The CDR3 nucleotides are TGTGCCAGCAGCCCCACTAGCGGGAGGGCCACAGATACGCAGTATTTT. Amino acids: CASSPTSGRATDTQYF.